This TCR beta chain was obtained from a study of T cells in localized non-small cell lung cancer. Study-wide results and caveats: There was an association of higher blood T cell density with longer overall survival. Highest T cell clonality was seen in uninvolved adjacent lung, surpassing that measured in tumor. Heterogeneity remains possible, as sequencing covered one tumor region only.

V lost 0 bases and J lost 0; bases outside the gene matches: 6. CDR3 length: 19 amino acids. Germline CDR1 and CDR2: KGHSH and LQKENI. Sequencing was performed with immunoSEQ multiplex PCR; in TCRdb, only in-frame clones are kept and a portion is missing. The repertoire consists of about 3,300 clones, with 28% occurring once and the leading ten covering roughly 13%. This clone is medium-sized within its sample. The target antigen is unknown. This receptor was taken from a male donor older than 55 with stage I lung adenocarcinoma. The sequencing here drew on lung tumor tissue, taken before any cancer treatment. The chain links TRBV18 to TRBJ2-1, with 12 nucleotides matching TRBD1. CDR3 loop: CASSPPGTGGVSSYNEQFF. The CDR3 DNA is TGTGCCAGCTCACCACCAGGGACAGGGGGCGTTAGCTCCTACAATGAGCAGTTCTTC.